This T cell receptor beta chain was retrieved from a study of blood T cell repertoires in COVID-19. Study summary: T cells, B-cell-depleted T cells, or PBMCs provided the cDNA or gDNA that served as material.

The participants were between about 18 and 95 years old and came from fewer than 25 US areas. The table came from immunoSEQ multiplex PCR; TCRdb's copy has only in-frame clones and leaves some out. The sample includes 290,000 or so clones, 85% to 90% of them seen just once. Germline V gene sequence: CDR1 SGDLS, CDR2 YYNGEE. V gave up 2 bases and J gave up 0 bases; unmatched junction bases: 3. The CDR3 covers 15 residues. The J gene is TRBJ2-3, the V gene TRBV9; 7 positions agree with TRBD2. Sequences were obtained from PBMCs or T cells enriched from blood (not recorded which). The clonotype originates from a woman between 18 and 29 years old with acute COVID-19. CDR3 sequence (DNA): TGTGCCAGCAGCGTCCTAGCGGAAAGCACAGATACGCAGTATTTT. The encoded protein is CASSVLAESTDTQYF.